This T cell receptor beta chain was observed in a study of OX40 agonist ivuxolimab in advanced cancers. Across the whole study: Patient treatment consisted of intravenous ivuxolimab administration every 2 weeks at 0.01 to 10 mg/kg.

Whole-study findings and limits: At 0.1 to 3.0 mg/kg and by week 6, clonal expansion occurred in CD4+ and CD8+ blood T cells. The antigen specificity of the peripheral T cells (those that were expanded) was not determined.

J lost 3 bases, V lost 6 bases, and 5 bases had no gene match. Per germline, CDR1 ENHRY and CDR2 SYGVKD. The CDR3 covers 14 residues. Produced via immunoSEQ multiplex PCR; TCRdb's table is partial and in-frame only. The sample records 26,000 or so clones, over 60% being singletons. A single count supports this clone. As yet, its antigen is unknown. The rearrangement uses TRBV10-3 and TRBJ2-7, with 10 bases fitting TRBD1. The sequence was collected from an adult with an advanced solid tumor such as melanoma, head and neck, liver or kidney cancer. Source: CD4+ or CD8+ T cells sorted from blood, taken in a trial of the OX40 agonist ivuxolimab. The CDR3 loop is CAIRWDRGIYEQYF. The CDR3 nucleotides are TGTGCCATCAGATGGGACAGGGGCATCTACGAGCAGTACTTC.